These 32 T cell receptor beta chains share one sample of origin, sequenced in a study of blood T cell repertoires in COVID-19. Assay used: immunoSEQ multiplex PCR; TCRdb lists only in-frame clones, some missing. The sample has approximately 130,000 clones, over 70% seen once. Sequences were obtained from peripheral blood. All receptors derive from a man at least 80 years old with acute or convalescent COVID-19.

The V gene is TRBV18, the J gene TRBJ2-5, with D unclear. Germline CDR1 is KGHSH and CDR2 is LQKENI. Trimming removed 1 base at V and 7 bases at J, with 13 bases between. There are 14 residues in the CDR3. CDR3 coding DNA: TGTGCCAGCTCACCACTTAACGAGTTAGTGACCCAGTACTTC. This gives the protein CASSPLNELVTQYF.

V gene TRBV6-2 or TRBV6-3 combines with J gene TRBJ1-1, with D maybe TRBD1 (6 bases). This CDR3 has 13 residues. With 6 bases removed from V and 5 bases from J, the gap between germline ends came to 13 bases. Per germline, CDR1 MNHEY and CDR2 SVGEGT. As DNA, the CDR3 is TGTGCCAGCAGCAGGGGATCATGGACTGAAGCTTTCTTT. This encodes CASSRGSWTEAFF.

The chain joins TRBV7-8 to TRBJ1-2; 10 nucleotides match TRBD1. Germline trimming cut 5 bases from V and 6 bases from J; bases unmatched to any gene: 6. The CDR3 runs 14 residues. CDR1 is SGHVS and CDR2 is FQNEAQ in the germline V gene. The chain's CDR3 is CASSRTGTGDGYTF. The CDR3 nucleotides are TGTGCCAGCAGCAGGACCGGGACAGGGGATGGCTACACCTTC.

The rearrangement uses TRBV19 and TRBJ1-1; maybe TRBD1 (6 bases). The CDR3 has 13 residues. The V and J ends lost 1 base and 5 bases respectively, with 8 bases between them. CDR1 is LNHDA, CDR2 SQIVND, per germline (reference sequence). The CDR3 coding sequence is TGTGCCAGTAGTATAGGAGGGGGTACTGAAGCTTTCTTT. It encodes CASSIGGGTEAFF.

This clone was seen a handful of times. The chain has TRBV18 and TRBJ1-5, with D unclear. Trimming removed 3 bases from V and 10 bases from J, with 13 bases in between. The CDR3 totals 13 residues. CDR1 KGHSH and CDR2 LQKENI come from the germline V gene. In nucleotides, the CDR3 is TGTGCCAGCTCACCCCAGAGTGAGGGCCCCCAGCATTTT. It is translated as CASSPQSEGPQHF.

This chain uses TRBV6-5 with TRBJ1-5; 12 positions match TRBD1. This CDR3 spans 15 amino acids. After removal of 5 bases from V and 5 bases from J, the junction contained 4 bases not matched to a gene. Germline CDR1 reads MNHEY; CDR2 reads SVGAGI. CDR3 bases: TGTGCCAGCAGTCCGGGACAGGGGGCGTATCAGCCCCAGCATTTT. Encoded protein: CASSPGQGAYQPQHF.

CDR3 sequence (DNA): TGTGCCAGCAGCTTGGGAGGTAGGGGACTTGGAGAGACCCAGTACTTC. This translates into CASSLGGRGLGETQYF. The J gene is TRBJ2-5, the V gene TRBV5-4, with a tentative D call TRBD2 (6 bases). CDR3 length: 16 amino acids. CDR1 and CDR2 from the germline V gene are SGHNT and YYREEE (reference sequence). V was trimmed by 0 bases and J by 4 bases, leaving 16 bases between them.

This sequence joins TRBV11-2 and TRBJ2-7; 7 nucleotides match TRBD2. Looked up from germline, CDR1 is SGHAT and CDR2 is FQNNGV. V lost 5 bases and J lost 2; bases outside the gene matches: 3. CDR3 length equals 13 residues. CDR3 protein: CASSRAGTYEQYF. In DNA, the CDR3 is TGTGCCAGCAGCCGAGCGGGAACCTACGAGCAGTACTTC.

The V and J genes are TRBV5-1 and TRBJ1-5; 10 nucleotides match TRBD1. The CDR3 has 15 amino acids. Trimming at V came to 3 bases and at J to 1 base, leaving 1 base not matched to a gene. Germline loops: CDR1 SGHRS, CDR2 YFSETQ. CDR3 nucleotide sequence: TGCGCCAGCAGCTCGACAGGGGGCAGCAATCAGCCCCAGCATTTT. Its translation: CASSSTGGSNQPQHF.

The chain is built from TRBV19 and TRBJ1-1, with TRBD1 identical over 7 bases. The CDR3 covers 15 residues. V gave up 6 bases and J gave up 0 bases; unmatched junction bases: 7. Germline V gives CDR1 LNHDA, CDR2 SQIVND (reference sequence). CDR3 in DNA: TGTGCCAGTAGGACCGGGACAGACATGAACACTGAAGCTTTCTTT. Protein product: CASRTGTDMNTEAFF.

CDR3 protein: CASSLLGGYGYTF. The CDR3, as DNA: TGTGCCAGCAGCCTATTGGGGGGCTATGGCTACACCTTC. The rearrangement joins TRBV6-5 to TRBJ1-2, with D maybe TRBD1 (5 bases). The germline CDR1 and CDR2 sequences are MNHEY and SVGAGI. The length of the CDR3 is 13 residues. Trimming took 6 bases from V and 4 from J, leaving 12 bases between them.

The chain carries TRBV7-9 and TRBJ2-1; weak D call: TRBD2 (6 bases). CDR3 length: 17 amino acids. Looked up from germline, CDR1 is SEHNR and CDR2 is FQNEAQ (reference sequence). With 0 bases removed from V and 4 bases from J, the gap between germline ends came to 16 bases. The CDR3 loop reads CASSLASGGPLYNEQFF. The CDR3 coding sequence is TGTGCCAGCAGCTTAGCGTCCGGGGGACCCCTATACAATGAGCAGTTCTTC.

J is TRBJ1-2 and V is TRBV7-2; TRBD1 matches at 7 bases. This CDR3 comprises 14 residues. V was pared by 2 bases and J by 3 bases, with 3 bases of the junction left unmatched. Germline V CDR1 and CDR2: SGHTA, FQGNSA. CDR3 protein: CASSLTGTDYGYTF. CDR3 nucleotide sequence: TGTGCCAGCAGCTTAACCGGGACAGACTATGGCTACACCTTC. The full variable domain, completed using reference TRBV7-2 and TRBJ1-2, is GAGVSQSPSNKVTEKGKDVELRCDPISGHTALYWYRQSLGQGLEFLIYFQGNSAPDKSGLPSDRFSAERTGGSVSTLTIQRTQQEDSAVYLCASSLTGTDYGYTFGSGTRLTVV.

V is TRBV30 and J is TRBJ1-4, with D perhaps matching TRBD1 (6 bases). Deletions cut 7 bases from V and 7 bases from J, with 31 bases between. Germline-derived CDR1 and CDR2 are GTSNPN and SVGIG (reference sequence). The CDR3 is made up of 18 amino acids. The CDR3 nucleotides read TGTGCCTTCGACACGCTACGAACTGGGAACAGGGCTGGTGAAAAACTGTTTTTT. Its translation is CAFDTLRTGNRAGEKLFF.

CDR3 residues: CASSSTSSTDTQYF. The CDR3 nucleotides are TGTGCCAGCAGCTCGACATCTAGCACAGATACGCAGTATTTT. The rearrangement uses TRBV5-4 and TRBJ2-3, with D unresolved. Trimming took off 3 bases at V and 0 bases at J, with 8 bases between the two ends. Germline V lookup: CDR1 SGHNT, CDR2 YYREEE (reference sequence). There are 14 residues in the CDR3.

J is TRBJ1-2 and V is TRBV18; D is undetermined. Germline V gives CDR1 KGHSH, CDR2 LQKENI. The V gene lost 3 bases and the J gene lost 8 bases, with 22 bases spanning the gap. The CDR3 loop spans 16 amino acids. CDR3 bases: TGTGCCAGCTCACCGGGCGCAGCCAACCCCGTGATAGGCTACACCTTC. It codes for CASSPGAANPVIGYTF.

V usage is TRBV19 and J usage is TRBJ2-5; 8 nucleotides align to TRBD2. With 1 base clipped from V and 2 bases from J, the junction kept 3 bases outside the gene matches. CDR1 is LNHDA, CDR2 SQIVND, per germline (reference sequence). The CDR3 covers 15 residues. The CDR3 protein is CASSIGLAKQETQYF. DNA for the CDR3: TGTGCCAGTAGTATAGGACTAGCGAAACAAGAGACCCAGTACTTC.

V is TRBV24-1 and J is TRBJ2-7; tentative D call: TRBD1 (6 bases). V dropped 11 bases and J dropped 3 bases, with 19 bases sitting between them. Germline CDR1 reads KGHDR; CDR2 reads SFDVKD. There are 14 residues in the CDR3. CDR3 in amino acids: CARGCRDIRYEQYF. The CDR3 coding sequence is TGTGCCAGGGGGTGCCGGGACATTCGCTACGAGCAGTACTTC.

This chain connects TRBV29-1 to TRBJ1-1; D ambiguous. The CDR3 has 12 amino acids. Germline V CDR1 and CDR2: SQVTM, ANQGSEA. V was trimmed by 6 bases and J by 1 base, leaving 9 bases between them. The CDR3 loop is CSVEEGNTEAFF. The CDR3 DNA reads TGCAGCGTCGAGGAAGGGAACACTGAAGCTTTCTTT.

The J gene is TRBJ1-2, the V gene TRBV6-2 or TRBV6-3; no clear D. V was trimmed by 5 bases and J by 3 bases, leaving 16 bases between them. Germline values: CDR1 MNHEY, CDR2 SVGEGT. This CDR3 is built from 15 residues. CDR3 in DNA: TGTGCCAGCAGTGACTTTGGGCAGGCGTACTATGGCTACACCTTC. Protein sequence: CASSDFGQAYYGYTF.

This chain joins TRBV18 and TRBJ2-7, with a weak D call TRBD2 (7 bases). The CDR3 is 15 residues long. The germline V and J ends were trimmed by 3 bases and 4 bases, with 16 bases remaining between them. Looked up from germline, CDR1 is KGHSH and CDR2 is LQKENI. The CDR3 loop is CASSPRRGGLYEQYF. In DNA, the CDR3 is TGTGCCAGCTCACCGCGGAGGGGGGGACTATACGAGCAGTACTTC.

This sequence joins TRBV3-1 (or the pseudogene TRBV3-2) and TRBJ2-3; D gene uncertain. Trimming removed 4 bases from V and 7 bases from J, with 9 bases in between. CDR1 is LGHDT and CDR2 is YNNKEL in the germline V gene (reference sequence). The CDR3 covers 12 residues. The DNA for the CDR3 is TGTGCCAGCAGCCTAGCCAGCTATACGCAGTATTTT. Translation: CASSLASYTQYF.

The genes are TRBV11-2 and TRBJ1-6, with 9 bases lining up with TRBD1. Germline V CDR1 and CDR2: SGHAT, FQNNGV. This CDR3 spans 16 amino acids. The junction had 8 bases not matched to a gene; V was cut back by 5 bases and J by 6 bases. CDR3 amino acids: CASSPRDRVGNSPLHF. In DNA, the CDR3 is TGTGCCAGCAGCCCCCGGGACAGGGTCGGTAATTCACCCCTCCACTTT. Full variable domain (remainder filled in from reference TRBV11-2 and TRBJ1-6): EAGVAQSPRYKIIEKRQSVAFWCNPISGHATLYWYQQILGQGPKLLIQFQNNGVVDDSQLPKDRFSAERLKGVDSTLKIQPAKLEDSAVYLCASSPRDRVGNSPLHFGNGTRLTVT.

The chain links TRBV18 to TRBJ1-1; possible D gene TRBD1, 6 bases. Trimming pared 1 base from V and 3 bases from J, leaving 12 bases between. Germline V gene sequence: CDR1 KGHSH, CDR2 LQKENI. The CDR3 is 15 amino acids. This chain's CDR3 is CASSPRTQGYTEAFF. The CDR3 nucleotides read TGTGCCAGCTCACCACGTACCCAGGGGTACACTGAAGCTTTCTTT.

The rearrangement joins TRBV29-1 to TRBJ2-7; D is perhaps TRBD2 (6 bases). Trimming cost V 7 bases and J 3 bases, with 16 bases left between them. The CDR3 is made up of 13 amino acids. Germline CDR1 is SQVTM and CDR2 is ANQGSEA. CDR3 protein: CSAGPGLRYEQYF. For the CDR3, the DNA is TGCAGCGCCGGCCCGGGACTCCGCTACGAGCAGTACTTC.

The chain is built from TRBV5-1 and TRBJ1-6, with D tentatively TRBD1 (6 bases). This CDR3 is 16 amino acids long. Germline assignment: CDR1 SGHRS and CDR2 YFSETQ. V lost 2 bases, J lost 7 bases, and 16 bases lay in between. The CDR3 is CASSFSTGQLNSPLHF. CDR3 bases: TGCGCCAGCAGCTTCTCGACAGGACAGCTAAATTCACCCCTCCACTTT. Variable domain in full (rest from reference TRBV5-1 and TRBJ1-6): KAGVTQTPRYLIKTRGQQVTLSCSPISGHRSVSWYQQTPGQGLQFLFEYFSETQRNKGNFPGRFSGRQFSNSRSEMNVSTLELGDSALYLCASSFSTGQLNSPLHFGNGTRLTVT.

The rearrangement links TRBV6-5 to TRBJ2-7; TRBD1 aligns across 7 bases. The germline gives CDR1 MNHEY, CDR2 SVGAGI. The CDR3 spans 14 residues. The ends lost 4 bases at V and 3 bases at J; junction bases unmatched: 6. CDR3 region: CASSLGQVYYEQYF. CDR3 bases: TGTGCCAGCAGTTTAGGACAGGTTTACTACGAGCAGTACTTC.

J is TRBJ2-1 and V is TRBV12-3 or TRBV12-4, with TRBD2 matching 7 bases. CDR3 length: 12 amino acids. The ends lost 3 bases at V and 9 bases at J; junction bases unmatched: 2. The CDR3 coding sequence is TGTGCCAGCAGTTTGTGGGGGGGTGAGCAGTTCTTC. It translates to CASSLWGGEQFF.

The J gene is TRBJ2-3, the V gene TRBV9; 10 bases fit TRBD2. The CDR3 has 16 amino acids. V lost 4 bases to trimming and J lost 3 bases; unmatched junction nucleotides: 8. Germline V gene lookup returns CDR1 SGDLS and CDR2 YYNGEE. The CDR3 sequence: CASSSSGGHPTDTQYF. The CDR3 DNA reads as TGTGCCAGCAGCTCTAGCGGGGGCCACCCTACAGATACGCAGTATTTT.

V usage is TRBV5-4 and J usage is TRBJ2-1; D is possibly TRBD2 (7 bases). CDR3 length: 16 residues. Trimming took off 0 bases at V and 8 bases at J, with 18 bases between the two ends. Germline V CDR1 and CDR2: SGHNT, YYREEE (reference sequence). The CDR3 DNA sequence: TGTGCCAGCAGCTTGGGGGGGGGCAATACGGGCGATGAGCAGTTCTTC. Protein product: CASSLGGGNTGDEQFF.

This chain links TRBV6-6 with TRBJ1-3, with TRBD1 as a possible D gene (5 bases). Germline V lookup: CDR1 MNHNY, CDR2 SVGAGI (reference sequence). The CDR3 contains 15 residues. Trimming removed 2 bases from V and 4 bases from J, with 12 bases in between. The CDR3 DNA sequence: TGTGCCAGCAGTTACGGTTCGACAGCCGGAAACACCATATATTTT. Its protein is CASSYGSTAGNTIYF.

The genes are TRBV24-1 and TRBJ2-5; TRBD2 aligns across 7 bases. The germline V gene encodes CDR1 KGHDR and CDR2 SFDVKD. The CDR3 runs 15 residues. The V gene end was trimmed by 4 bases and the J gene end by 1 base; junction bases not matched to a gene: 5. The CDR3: CATSDPGRPQETQYF. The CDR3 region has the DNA TGTGCCACCAGTGACCCCGGGAGGCCCCAAGAGACCCAGTACTTC.